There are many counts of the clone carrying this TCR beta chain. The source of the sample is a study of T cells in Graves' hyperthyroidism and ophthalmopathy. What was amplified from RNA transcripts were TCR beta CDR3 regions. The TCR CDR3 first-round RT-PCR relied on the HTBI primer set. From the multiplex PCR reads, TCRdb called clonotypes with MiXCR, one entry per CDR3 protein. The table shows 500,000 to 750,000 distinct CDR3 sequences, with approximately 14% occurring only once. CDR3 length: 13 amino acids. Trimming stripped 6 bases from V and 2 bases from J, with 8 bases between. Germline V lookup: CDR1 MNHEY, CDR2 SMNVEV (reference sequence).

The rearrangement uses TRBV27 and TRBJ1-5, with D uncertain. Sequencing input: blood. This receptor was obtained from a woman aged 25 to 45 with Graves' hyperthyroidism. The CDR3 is CASSLTGNQPQHF. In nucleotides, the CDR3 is TGTGCCAGCAGCTTGACCGGCAATCAGCCCCAGCATTTT.